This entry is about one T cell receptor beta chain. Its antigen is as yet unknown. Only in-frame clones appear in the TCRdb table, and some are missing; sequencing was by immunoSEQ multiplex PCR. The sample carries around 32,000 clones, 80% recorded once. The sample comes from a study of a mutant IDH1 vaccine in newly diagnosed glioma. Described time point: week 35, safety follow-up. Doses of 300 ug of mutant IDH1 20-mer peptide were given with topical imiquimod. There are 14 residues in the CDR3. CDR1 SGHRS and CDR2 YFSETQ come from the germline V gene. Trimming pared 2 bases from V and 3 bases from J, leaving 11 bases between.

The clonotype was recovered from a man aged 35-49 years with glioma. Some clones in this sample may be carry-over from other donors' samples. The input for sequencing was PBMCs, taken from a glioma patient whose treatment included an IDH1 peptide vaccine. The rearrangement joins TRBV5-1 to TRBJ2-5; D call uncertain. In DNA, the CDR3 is TGCGCCAGCAGCTTCCGTGGGTTAGAAGAGACCCAGTACTTC. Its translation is CASSFRGLEETQYF.